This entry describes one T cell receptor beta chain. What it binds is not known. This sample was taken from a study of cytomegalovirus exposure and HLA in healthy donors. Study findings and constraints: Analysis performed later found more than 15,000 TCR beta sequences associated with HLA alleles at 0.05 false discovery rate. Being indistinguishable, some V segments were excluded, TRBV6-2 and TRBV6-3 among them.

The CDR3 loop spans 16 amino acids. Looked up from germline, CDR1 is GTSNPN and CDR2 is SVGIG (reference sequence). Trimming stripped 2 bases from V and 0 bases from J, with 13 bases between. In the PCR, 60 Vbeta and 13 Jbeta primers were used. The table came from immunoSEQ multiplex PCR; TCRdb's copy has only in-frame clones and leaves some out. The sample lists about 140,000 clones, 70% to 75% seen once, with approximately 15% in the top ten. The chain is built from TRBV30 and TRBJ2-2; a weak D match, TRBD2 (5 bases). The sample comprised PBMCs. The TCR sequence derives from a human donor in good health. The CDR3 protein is CAWSLLERPNTGELFF. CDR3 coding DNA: TGTGCCTGGAGTCTCCTGGAGCGGCCGAACACCGGGGAGCTGTTTTTT.